The present T cell receptor (beta chain) was sequenced within a study of monozygotic twins with inflammatory bowel disease (dated by TCRdb to about 2019). Describing the broader study: The complete study included around 30 monozygotic twin pairs: 19 IBD-discordant Danish pairs and nine German pairs, of which four were IBD-concordant and five were IBD-discordant. The search for disease-associated traits relied mainly on comparing IBD patients with their genetically identical healthy co-twins within discordant pairs. Each individual had, on average, about 151 000 unique TCRalpha sequences and 181 000 unique TCRbeta sequences available for analysis.

Library prep was done by 5' RACE. Each TCR library was prepared from 3,000 to 4,500 ng of total RNA. For each sample, cDNA was synthesized in eight separate reactions using SMARTScribe reverse transcriptase. During cDNA synthesis, template switching was used to introduce unique molecular identifiers that contained a 6-nucleotide sample barcode. Amplification of TCRalpha and TCRbeta cDNA involved two nested PCRs of approximately 16 and 9 cycles, and each PCR was followed by bead purification. Before amplification, cDNA was treated with uracil DNA-glycosylase and purified using the QIAquick PCR purification kit. In the second PCR, Illumina TruSeq-compatible adapters and sample-specific barcodes were added. Library quality and concentration were assessed using TapeStation and Qubit, and roughly 5.5 ng of each library was pooled. Sequencing of the pooled libraries was done on an Illumina HiSeq2500 single-index Rapid Run using custom sequencing primers and 2 x 100 bp reads. The original pipeline was this. PCR and sequencing errors were corrected by UMI-based consensus assembly using MiGEC version 1.2.6. MiXCR version 2.1.1 handled V(D)J alignment, clonotype assembly and CDR3 extraction. Gene usage, clonotype sharing and MAIT/NKT TCR abundance were normalised by analysing the top 1000, 10 000 and 20 000 clonotypes per sample. Diversity was computed as the inverse Simpson index with the vegan R package after downsampling to 27 000 UMIs. Paired Mann-Whitney U tests on discordant twin pairs were used, with Benjamini-Hochberg multiple-testing correction. Reprocessed by TCRdb, the reads give a single entry per CDR3 protein sequence, without DNA. For this entry, the V and J calls and clone size follow TCRdb and not the study's own pipeline. In this sample's table one finds approximately 420,000 distinct CDR3 sequences. The ten largest clones add up to around 2.4% of the sample.

Concerning this clonotype: Its antigen specificity is not known.

What the research found in general, with its limitations: The analysis was unable to tell different T cell subtypes apart. No difference in repertoire similarity was observed between concordant and discordant twins, possibly owing to limited statistical power. IBD patients had lower TCRbeta repertoire diversity, measured by the inverse Simpson index, than their healthy co-twins. Compared with healthy twins, IBD patients shared fewer clonotypes with other individuals, and the difference was most pronounced in patients with signs of disease activity. The results gave no support for a single strong signal or clonotype linked to IBD. Background noise and inter-individual variability may have been introduced into the repertoires by the differing immunosuppressive treatments among patients.

From each donor, a 2.5 ml peripheral blood sample was drawn into PAXgene tubes and stored at -80 degrees C. Without any T cell sorting, total RNA was extracted from whole blood using the PAXgene blood miRNA kit on an automated QIAcube. Peripheral blood from monozygotic twin pairs who were concordant or discordant for inflammatory bowel disease underwent deep TCRalpha and TCRbeta repertoire profiling using unique molecular barcoding. Smoking habits were recorded for all twin pairs, with individuals classified as current, former or never smokers. The sequencing input was blood. The TCR was taken from a human donor with ulcerative colitis or Crohn's disease, or a healthy co-twin of an affected twin (not recorded which).

The CDR3 protein is CASSSLDRALRRETQYF. Recombination connected TRBV5-6 to TRBJ2-5; as DNA is missing, the TRBD2 call by TCRdb cannot be tested. Taken from cysteine to phenylalanine, the CDR3 has 17 residues. DNA is not on record. The germline V gene supplies CDR1 SGHDT and CDR2 YYEEEE.